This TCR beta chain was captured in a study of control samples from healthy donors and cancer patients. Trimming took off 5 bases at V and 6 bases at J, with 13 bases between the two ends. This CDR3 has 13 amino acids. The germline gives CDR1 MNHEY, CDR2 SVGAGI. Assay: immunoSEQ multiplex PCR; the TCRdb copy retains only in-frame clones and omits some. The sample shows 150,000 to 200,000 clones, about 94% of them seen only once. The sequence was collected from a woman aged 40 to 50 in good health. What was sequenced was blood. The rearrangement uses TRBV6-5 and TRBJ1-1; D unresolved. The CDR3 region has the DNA TGTGCCAGCAGTCGGGGTCCCTCGGCTGAAGCTTTCTTT. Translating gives CASSRGPSAEAFF.